The 6 T cell receptor beta chains below all came from one sample that was sequenced in a study of cytomegalovirus exposure and HLA in healthy donors. Primers included in the PCR were 60 Vbeta and 13 Jbeta primers. Repertoires were generated with immunoSEQ multiplex PCR, while TCRdb's copy carries only in-frame clones and drops some. Of about 160,000 clones in the sample, 85% were seen once. Sequencing input: PBMCs. The receptors originated from a boy between 2 and 10 years old in good health and CMV-seronegative.

The rearrangement links TRBV5-1 to TRBJ2-2; TRBD1 might be the D (5 bases). The germline gives CDR1 SGHRS, CDR2 YFSETQ. V lost 5 bases, J lost 3 bases, and 17 bases lay in between. CDR3 size: 16 residues. In DNA form, the CDR3 reads TGCGCCAGCAGGGACCCTATAGGGGTGGACACCGGGGAGCTGTTTTTT. Its protein is CASRDPIGVDTGELFF.

CDR3 amino acids: CASSLALGDYEQYV. The CDR3 DNA follows: TGTGCCAGCAGCTTAGCGCTCGGGGACTACGAGCAGTACGTC. The rearrangement joins TRBV7-8 to TRBJ2-7; weak D call: TRBD2 (5 bases). The CDR3 totals 14 residues. V lost 0 bases and J lost 3, with 9 bases in between. Germline values: CDR1 SGHVS, CDR2 FQNEAQ.

The rearrangement joins TRBV19 to TRBJ2-7; TRBD1 matches at 7 bases. The CDR3 has 15 amino acids. Germline assignment: CDR1 LNHDA and CDR2 SQIVND (reference sequence). The junction had 9 bases not matched to a gene; V was cut back by 3 bases and J by 4 bases. CDR3 region: CASSIAGDRAYEQYF. CDR3 DNA sequence: TGTGCCAGTAGTATTGCAGGAGACAGGGCATACGAGCAGTACTTC.

This clone was detected only a few times. CDR3 bases: TGTGCCAGCAGCGAGGGACTAGCGGGAACGCGGGAGACCCAGTACTTC. It is translated as CASSEGLAGTRETQYF. The rearrangement links TRBV9 to TRBJ2-5; TRBD2 aligns across 13 bases. CDR1 is SGDLS and CDR2 is YYNGEE in the germline V gene. The CDR3 runs 16 residues. Germline trimming cut 3 bases from V and 5 bases from J; bases unmatched to any gene: 7.

Of note for this clone: This sample includes further DNA sequences coding for the same CDR3. The CDR3: CASSESGGQPQHF. In DNA, the CDR3 is TGTGCCAGCAGTGAGTCAGGGGGCCAGCCCCAGCATTTT. This chain uses TRBV6-1 with TRBJ1-5; 8 bases are a match to TRBD1. This CDR3 is built from 13 residues. Losses at the gene ends were 3 bases for V and 7 bases for J; bases not matched to a gene: 2. The germline CDR1 and CDR2 sequences are MNHNS and SASEGT.

V is TRBV6-6 and J is TRBJ1-2, with 7 bases aligning to TRBD1. Germline V lookup: CDR1 MNHNY, CDR2 SVGAGI (reference sequence). After removal of 8 bases from V and 7 bases from J, the junction contained 10 bases not matched to a gene. The CDR3 sequence is 13 residues long. CDR3 nucleotide sequence: TGTGCCAGCCGCCGGGACAGAAGCCGTGGCTACACCTTC. Translated, it gives CASRRDRSRGYTF.